This T cell receptor beta chain originates from a study of T-cell memory formation after mild COVID-19. As for this clonotype: The target antigen is unknown.

The CDR3 contains 12 residues. Germline V lookup: CDR1 SGHRS, CDR2 YFSETQ. Trimming cost V 4 bases and J 7 bases, with 11 bases left between them. General study findings and limits: CM and EM subsets held most contracting CD4+ clones; EMRA held CD8+ ones.

The 5'RACE method, run with constant-segment primers, produced TCR alpha and TCR beta cDNA libraries (carrying sample barcodes and UMIs). Using its own MiXCR run on the 5' RACE reads, TCRdb lists one record per CDR3 protein. The top ten hold 10% to 15% of the sample, which has about 420,000 distinct CDR3 sequences, 20% to 30% seen once. Sample: PBMCs or a T cell subset sorted from them (not recorded which). The receptor was derived from an adult woman who had mild COVID-19 (a few samples of this study predate the infection). Cell type and time point are not known. V and J are TRBV5-1 and TRBJ2-5; D not certain. The DNA of the CDR3 is TGCGCCAGCAGCCACGCCGACGCGACCCAGTACTTC. It specifies CASSHADATQYF.